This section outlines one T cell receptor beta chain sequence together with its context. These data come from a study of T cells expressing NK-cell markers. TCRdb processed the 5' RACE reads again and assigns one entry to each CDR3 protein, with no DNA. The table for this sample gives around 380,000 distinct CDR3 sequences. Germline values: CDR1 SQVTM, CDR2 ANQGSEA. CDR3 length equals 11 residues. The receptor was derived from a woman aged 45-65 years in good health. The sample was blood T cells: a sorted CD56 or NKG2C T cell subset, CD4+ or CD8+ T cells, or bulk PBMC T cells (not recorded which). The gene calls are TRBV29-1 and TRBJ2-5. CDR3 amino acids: CSVGWQETQYF.